These 10 T cell receptor beta chains came from one sample sequenced in a study of long-term antiretroviral therapy in people with HIV. immunoSEQ v3.0 was run at survey level. Data came from immunoSEQ multiplex PCR; TCRdb stores just in-frame clones and leaves some out. The sample has about 30,000 clones, about three quarters seen once; the top ten hold about 9.3%. This sample comprised unsorted PBMCs, obtained 1.5 years before starting antiretroviral therapy. These receptors came from a man aged 18 to 29 with HIV.

The chain recombines TRBV19 with TRBJ2-1; 10 nucleotides line up with TRBD2. This CDR3 has 16 amino acids. The germline gives CDR1 LNHDA, CDR2 SQIVND (reference sequence). The junction had 10 bases not matched to a gene; V was cut back by 4 bases and J by 7 bases. The CDR3 sequence: CASSTRSGGAINEQFF. CDR3 bases: TGTGCCAGTAGTACCCGGAGCGGGGGGGCAATTAATGAGCAGTTCTTC.

V is TRBV30 and J is TRBJ2-2; TRBD1 is a possible D gene (6 bases). The CDR3 is 15 residues long. Per the germline V gene, CDR1 is GTSNPN and CDR2 is SVGIG (reference sequence). Between the trimmed V and J ends, which lost 2 bases and 6 bases, there was a span of 16 bases. The CDR3 DNA reads as TGTGCCTGGAGTCCCAGAGGGGGTTTTCCCGGGGAGCTGTTTTTT. This encodes CAWSPRGGFPGELFF.

This clone was recorded only once. The V call is TRBV30, the J call TRBJ2-3; 12 bases line up with TRBD2. The CDR3 has 15 amino acids. Germline CDR1 reads GTSNPN; CDR2 reads SVGIG (reference sequence). The V and J ends lost 2 bases and 3 bases, in that order; junction bases with no gene match: 3. The CDR3 here is CAWSRTSGNTDTQYF. The DNA for the CDR3 is TGTGCCTGGAGTAGGACTAGCGGGAATACAGATACGCAGTATTTT.

The chain is built from TRBV6-5 and TRBJ2-7, with D perhaps matching TRBD1 or TRBD2 (5 bases each). There are 13 residues in the CDR3. Per the germline V gene, CDR1 is MNHEY and CDR2 is SVGAGI. Trimming stripped 2 bases from V and 2 bases from J, with 7 bases between. In nucleotides, the CDR3 is TGTGCCAGCAGTTACAGGGGACCCTACGAGCAGTACTTC. Translation gives CASSYRGPYEQYF.

The chain links TRBV27 to TRBJ1-1; a weak D match, TRBD1 (6 bases). Trimming stripped 6 bases from V and 3 bases from J, with 8 bases between. Germline V CDR1 and CDR2: MNHEY, SMNVEV (reference sequence). This CDR3 region has 12 residues. The CDR3 nucleotides read TGTGCCAGCAGAGGGGGGTACACTGAAGCTTTCTTT. As protein: CASRGGYTEAFF.

The rearrangement joins TRBV7-8 to TRBJ2-3, with TRBD1 matching 9 bases. After removal of 5 bases from V and 6 bases from J, the junction contained 18 bases not matched to a gene. Germline V gene sequence: CDR1 SGHVS, CDR2 FQNEAQ. The CDR3 spans 18 residues. CDR3 region: CASSNTLGGTGRNDTQYF. CDR3 sequence (DNA): TGTGCCAGCAGCAATACACTCGGCGGGACAGGGAGAAATGATACGCAGTATTTT.

A few counts support this clone. This chain uses TRBV30 with TRBJ1-3; D not certain. CDR3 length: 12 residues. With 4 bases removed from V and 6 bases from J, the gap between germline ends came to 10 bases. CDR1 is GTSNPN, CDR2 SVGIG, per germline (reference sequence). The CDR3 is CAWTANQNTIYF. The CDR3 bases are TGTGCCTGGACAGCGAATCAAAACACCATATATTTT.

The chain combines TRBV30 with TRBJ2-5; D is ambiguous. Germline lookup yields CDR1 GTSNPN and CDR2 SVGIG (reference sequence). V was shortened by 3 bases and J by 5 bases, with 7 bases between the two germline ends. This CDR3 contains 11 residues. DNA of the CDR3: TGTGCCTGGAGCCGGCGGGAGACCCAGTACTTC. Translated: CAWSRRETQYF. Full variable domain (missing parts from reference TRBV30 and TRBJ2-5): SQTIHQWPATLVQPVGSPLSLECTVEGTSNPNLYWYRQAAGRGLQLLFYSVGIGQISSEVPQNLSASRPQDRQFILSSKKLLLSDSGFYLCAWSRRETQYFGPGTRLLVL.

The rearrangement links TRBV5-6 to TRBJ2-5; 8 bases fit TRBD1. The length of the CDR3 is 14 residues. The ends lost 2 bases at V and 4 bases at J; junction bases unmatched: 4. Germline CDR1 SGHDT, CDR2 YYEEEE. CDR3 DNA sequence: TGTGCCAGCAGCTTCGGACAGGGCGGAGAGACCCAGTACTTC. The encoded protein is CASSFGQGGETQYF.

The chain is built from TRBV5-1 and TRBJ1-2, with D unresolved. This CDR3 is 15 amino acids long. Trimming removed 0 bases at V and 0 bases at J, with 9 bases between. Looked up from germline, CDR1 is SGHRS and CDR2 is YFSETQ. In DNA form, the CDR3 reads TGCGCCAGCAGCTTGGGGGCAGGCTCTAACTATGGCTACACCTTC. It codes for CASSLGAGSNYGYTF.